These T cell receptor beta chains were read from a single sample in a study of response to subunit inactivated influenza vaccine. TCRdb re-called the RT-PCR reads with MiXCR, one entry per CDR3 protein. Of about 580,000 distinct CDR3 sequences listed, less than 15% are singletons. The sample here was PBMCs from blood, taken roughly 12 days after vaccination. Every receptor here comes from a man between 50 and 59 years old who received an inactivated influenza vaccine. Each CDR3 is given without its conserved first and last residue.

len: 10; j_gene: TRBJ2-2; v_gene: TRBV6-2/TRBV6-3; CDR3aa: ASSSHTGELF
len: 10; j_gene: TRBJ1-4; v_gene: TRBV19; CDR3aa: ASSGSYEKLF
len: 13; j_gene: TRBJ2-1; v_gene: TRBV5-1; CDR3aa: ASSSRGGAHNEQF
len: 11; j_gene: TRBJ2-2; v_gene: TRBV5-6; CDR3aa: ASSLGGSGELF
len: 10; j_gene: TRBJ2-7; v_gene: TRBV5-5; CDR3aa: ASSLEIYEQY
len: 12; j_gene: TRBJ2-1; v_gene: TRBV29-1; CDR3aa: SVGPRGRGNEQF
len: 11; j_gene: TRBJ2-5; v_gene: TRBV29-1; CDR3aa: SVLTGTWETQY
len: 14; j_gene: TRBJ2-1; v_gene: TRBV24-1; CDR3aa: ATSDPKRGYYNEQF
len: 13; j_gene: TRBJ2-3; v_gene: TRBV10-3; CDR3aa: AISDSSGGTDTQY
len: 11; j_gene: TRBJ1-1; v_gene: TRBV3-1; CDR3aa: ASRQGQDTEAF
len: 14; j_gene: TRBJ2-1; v_gene: TRBV12-3/TRBV12-4; CDR3aa: ASSSSDRVLYNEQF
len: 15; j_gene: TRBJ2-6; v_gene: TRBV7-6; CDR3aa: ASSFYGAGSGANVLT
len: 16; j_gene: TRBJ2-1; v_gene: TRBV29-1; CDR3aa: SVKGQGIAGGRYNEQF
len: 13; j_gene: TRBJ2-7; v_gene: TRBV10-3; CDR3aa: AISESGGRSYEQY
len: 13; j_gene: TRBJ2-7; v_gene: TRBV6-1; CDR3aa: ASRTQDLSSLEQY